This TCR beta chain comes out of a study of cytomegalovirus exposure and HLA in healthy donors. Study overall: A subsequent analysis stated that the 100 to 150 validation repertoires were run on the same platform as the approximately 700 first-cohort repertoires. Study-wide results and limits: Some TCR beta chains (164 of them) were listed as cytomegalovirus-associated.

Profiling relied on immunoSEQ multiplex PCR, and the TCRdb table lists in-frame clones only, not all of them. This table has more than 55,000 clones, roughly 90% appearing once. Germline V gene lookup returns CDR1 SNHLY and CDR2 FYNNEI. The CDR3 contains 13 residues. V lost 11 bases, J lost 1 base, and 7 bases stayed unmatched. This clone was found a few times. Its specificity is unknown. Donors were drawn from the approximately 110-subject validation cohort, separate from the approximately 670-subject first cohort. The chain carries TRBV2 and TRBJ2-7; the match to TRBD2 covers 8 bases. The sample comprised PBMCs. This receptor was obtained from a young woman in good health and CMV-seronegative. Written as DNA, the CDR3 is TGTGCCGGATACGGGACTAGGTCCTACGAGCAGTACTTC. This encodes CAGYGTRSYEQYF. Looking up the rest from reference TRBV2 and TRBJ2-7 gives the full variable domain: EPEVTQTPSHQVTQMGQEVILRCVPISNHLYFYWYRQILGQKVEFLVSFYNNEISEKSEIFDDQFSVERPDGSNFTLKIRSTKLEDSAMYFCAGYGTRSYEQYFGPGTRLTVT.